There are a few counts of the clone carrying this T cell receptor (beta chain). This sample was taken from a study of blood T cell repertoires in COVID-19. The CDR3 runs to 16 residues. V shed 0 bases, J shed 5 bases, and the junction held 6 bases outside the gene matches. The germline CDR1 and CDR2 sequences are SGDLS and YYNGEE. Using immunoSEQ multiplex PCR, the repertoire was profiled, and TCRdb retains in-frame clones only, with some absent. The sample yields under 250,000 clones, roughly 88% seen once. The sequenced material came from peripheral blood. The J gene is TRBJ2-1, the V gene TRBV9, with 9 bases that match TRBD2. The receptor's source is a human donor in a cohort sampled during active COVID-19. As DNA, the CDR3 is TGTGCCAGCAGCGTAGTGGGGACTAGCCTTCACAATGAGCAGTTCTTC. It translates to CASSVVGTSLHNEQFF.